The rows below give T cell receptor beta chains drawn from one sample of a study of breast tumors, draining lymph nodes, adjacent tissues. MiXCR was run by TCRdb on the multiplex PCR reads, yielding one entry per CDR3 protein. In the table there are more than 200,000 distinct CDR3 sequences, 32% of which are singletons. The sequenced sample was axillary lymph node tissue. The origin of the receptors is a female donor with breast cancer. Some clones in this sample may be carry-over from other donors' samples. Both conserved end residues are part of each CDR3. Fields, in order: J gene, CDR3 length, clone size, D gene, V gene, CDR3 protein, CDR3 DNA. The D gene is left open where the match is weak. Rows give clone size only sometimes, using once, few, many, or a class for an expanded clone.

j_gene: TRBJ1-5; len: 18; abundance: many; d_gene: -; v_gene: TRBV12-3/TRBV12-4; CDR3aa: CASSLLDSRAYSNQPQHF; CDR3nt: TGTGCCAGCAGTTTGCTAGATTCCAGAGCTTATAGCAATCAGCCCCAGCATTTT
j_gene: TRBJ2-7; len: 15; abundance: many; d_gene: -; v_gene: TRBV11-3; CDR3aa: CASSPLTGARYEQYF; CDR3nt: TGTGCCAGCAGCCCCTTGACGGGAGCCCGCTACGAGCAGTACTTC
j_gene: TRBJ2-5; len: 15; abundance: many; d_gene: -; v_gene: TRBV12-3/TRBV12-4; CDR3aa: CASSLGPSGGETQYF; CDR3nt: TGTGCCAGCAGTTTAGGGCCAAGCGGCGGGGAGACCCAGTACTTC
j_gene: TRBJ2-1; len: 17; abundance: few; d_gene: -; v_gene: TRBV4-1; CDR3aa: CASSLTKRNGPGNEQFF; CDR3nt: TGCGCCAGCAGCCTCACGAAGCGGAACGGGCCGGGCAATGAGCAGTTCTTC
j_gene: TRBJ2-3; len: 16; abundance: -; d_gene: -; v_gene: TRBV19; CDR3aa: CASRSPGDSFGDTQYF; CDR3nt: TGTGCCAGTAGATCTCCCGGGGACTCCTTCGGGGATACGCAGTATTTT
j_gene: TRBJ1-3; len: 15; abundance: many; d_gene: TRBD1; v_gene: TRBV12-3/TRBV12-4; CDR3aa: CASSRTTGVGNTIYF; CDR3nt: TGTGCCAGCAGCCGTACGACAGGGGTTGGAAACACCATATATTTT
j_gene: TRBJ2-1; len: 16; abundance: once; d_gene: -; v_gene: TRBV20-1; CDR3aa: CSARDPASESNPEQFF; CDR3nt: TGCAGTGCTAGAGATCCGGCCAGCGAGAGTAATCCTGAGCAGTTCTTC
j_gene: TRBJ1-4; len: 14; abundance: -; d_gene: -; v_gene: TRBV12-3/TRBV12-4; CDR3aa: CASRTPGLDEKLFF; CDR3nt: TGTGCCAGCAGAACACCGGGCCTTGATGAAAAACTGTTTTTT
j_gene: TRBJ2-5; len: 12; abundance: many; d_gene: -; v_gene: TRBV6-6; CDR3aa: CASSYRQETQYF; CDR3nt: TGTGCCAGCAGTTACAGACAAGAGACCCAGTACTTC
j_gene: TRBJ1-1; len: 13; abundance: -; d_gene: TRBD1; v_gene: TRBV27; CDR3aa: CASNRQGSTEAFF; CDR3nt: TGTGCCAGCAATAGACAGGGAAGCACTGAAGCTTTCTTT
j_gene: TRBJ2-3; len: 16; abundance: -; d_gene: TRBD1; v_gene: TRBV7-2; CDR3aa: CASSLWDRGSTDTQYF; CDR3nt: TGTGCCAGCAGCTTATGGGACAGGGGCAGCACAGATACGCAGTATTTT
j_gene: TRBJ2-5; len: 14; abundance: many; d_gene: -; v_gene: TRBV7-2; CDR3aa: CASSTSTGQETQYF; CDR3nt: TGTGCCAGCAGCACCTCGACAGGACAAGAGACCCAGTACTTC
j_gene: TRBJ1-5; len: 14; abundance: -; d_gene: -; v_gene: TRBV9; CDR3aa: CASSAAGLNQPQHF; CDR3nt: TGTGCCAGCAGCGCAGCGGGGTTAAATCAGCCCCAGCATTTT
j_gene: TRBJ2-7; len: 15; abundance: -; d_gene: -; v_gene: TRBV5-1; CDR3aa: CASSLEYRGVEEQYF; CDR3nt: TGCGCCAGCAGCTTGGAGTATCGCGGGGTGGAGGAGCAGTACTTC
j_gene: TRBJ2-7; len: 13; abundance: many; d_gene: -; v_gene: TRBV7-3; CDR3aa: CASSRTSGYEQYF; CDR3nt: TGTGCCAGCAGCCGGACGAGCGGCTACGAGCAGTACTTC
j_gene: TRBJ2-6; len: 16; abundance: -; d_gene: TRBD1; v_gene: TRBV28; CDR3aa: CASMSSGQGPSNVLTF; CDR3nt: TGTGCCAGCATGAGTAGCGGACAGGGACCTTCCAACGTCCTGACTTTC
j_gene: TRBJ2-6; len: 15; abundance: -; d_gene: TRBD1; v_gene: TRBV7-8; CDR3aa: CASSFRGPGANVLTF; CDR3nt: TGTGCCAGCAGCTTTAGGGGGCCGGGGGCCAACGTCCTGACTTTC
j_gene: TRBJ1-2; len: 13; abundance: -; d_gene: -; v_gene: TRBV5-6; CDR3aa: CASSRKGIYGYTF; CDR3nt: TGTGCCAGCAGCCGGAAGGGAATCTATGGCTACACCTTC
j_gene: TRBJ2-3; len: 20; abundance: -; d_gene: TRBD2; v_gene: TRBV11-2; CDR3aa: CASSLTSGTSGRAGADTQYF; CDR3nt: TGTGCCAGCAGCTTAACCTCAGGGACTAGCGGGAGGGCCGGGGCAGATACGCAGTATTTT
j_gene: TRBJ1-5; len: 16; abundance: -; d_gene: TRBD1; v_gene: TRBV4-1; CDR3aa: CASSQNRGGVNQPQHF; CDR3nt: TGCGCCAGCAGCCAAAACAGGGGAGGGGTCAATCAGCCCCAGCATTTT
j_gene: TRBJ2-7; len: 11; abundance: -; d_gene: -; v_gene: TRBV20-1; CDR3aa: CSAMAEYEQSF; CDR3nt: TGCAGTGCTATGGCAGAGTACGAGCAGTCCTTC
j_gene: TRBJ1-1; len: 15; abundance: -; d_gene: -; v_gene: TRBV20-1; CDR3aa: CSAETGSGARTEAFF; CDR3nt: TGCAGTGCCGAGACCGGGAGCGGGGCTAGAACTGAAGCTTTCTTT
j_gene: TRBJ2-5; len: 13; abundance: many; d_gene: TRBD2; v_gene: TRBV10-3; CDR3aa: CASSGGSQETQYF; CDR3nt: TGTGCGAGTAGCGGGGGGAGCCAAGAGACCCAGTACTTC
j_gene: TRBJ2-7; len: 13; abundance: many; d_gene: -; v_gene: TRBV6-2/TRBV6-3; CDR3aa: CASSYSRVREQYF; CDR3nt: TGTGCCAGCAGTTACTCTCGCGTTCGCGAGCAGTACTTC
j_gene: TRBJ2-3; len: 17; abundance: -; d_gene: TRBD2; v_gene: TRBV20-1; CDR3aa: CGARGRISGRAGGTQYF; CDR3nt: TGCGGTGCTAGAGGAAGGATTAGCGGGAGGGCCGGTGGTACGCAGTATTTT
j_gene: TRBJ2-7; len: 16; abundance: many; d_gene: -; v_gene: TRBV6-1; CDR3aa: CASSENLLSGAYEQYF; CDR3nt: TGTGCCAGCAGTGAAAACCTCTTGTCGGGGGCCTACGAGCAGTACTTC
j_gene: TRBJ1-5; len: 15; abundance: many; d_gene: TRBD1; v_gene: TRBV3-1; CDR3aa: CASSQGSQGYQPQHF; CDR3nt: TGTGCCAGCAGCCAAGGTTCACAGGGGTATCAGCCCCAGCATTTT
j_gene: TRBJ2-1; len: 13; abundance: -; d_gene: TRBD1; v_gene: TRBV7-3; CDR3aa: CASSPITGVEQFF; CDR3nt: TGTGCCAGCAGCCCCATTACAGGGGTTGAGCAGTTCTTC
j_gene: TRBJ1-6; len: 14; abundance: many; d_gene: -; v_gene: TRBV15; CDR3aa: CATSRPEGGSPLHF; CDR3nt: TGTGCCACCAGCAGGCCGGAAGGAGGTTCACCCCTCCACTTT
j_gene: TRBJ2-7; len: 17; abundance: many; d_gene: TRBD2; v_gene: TRBV5-4; CDR3aa: CASSHRNLIAGAYEQYF; CDR3nt: TGTGCCAGCAGCCACCGGAACCTTATAGCGGGGGCCTACGAGCAGTACTTC
j_gene: TRBJ2-7; len: 14; abundance: -; d_gene: TRBD1; v_gene: TRBV12-3/TRBV12-4; CDR3aa: CASSFSQGASEQYF; CDR3nt: TGTGCCAGCAGTTTTTCTCAGGGGGCTAGCGAGCAGTACTTC
j_gene: TRBJ2-7; len: 12; abundance: many; d_gene: -; v_gene: TRBV7-2; CDR3aa: CASSLYSREQYF; CDR3nt: TGTGCCAGCAGCTTATATTCGAGGGAGCAGTACTTC
j_gene: TRBJ2-3; len: 15; abundance: -; d_gene: TRBD1; v_gene: TRBV2; CDR3aa: CASRAGQGISDTQYF; CDR3nt: TGTGCCAGCAGGGCTGGACAGGGTATATCGGATACGCAGTATTTT
j_gene: TRBJ2-1; len: 16; abundance: -; d_gene: -; v_gene: TRBV7-3; CDR3aa: CASSLNGAGPWNEQFF; CDR3nt: TGTGCCAGCAGCTTAAATGGGGCAGGGCCCTGGAATGAGCAGTTCTTC
j_gene: TRBJ1-5; len: 15; abundance: many; d_gene: -; v_gene: TRBV4-2; CDR3aa: CASSQEHPGVQPQHF; CDR3nt: TGTGCCAGCAGCCAAGAGCACCCCGGGGTTCAGCCCCAGCATTTT
j_gene: TRBJ2-3; len: 13; abundance: many; d_gene: TRBD2; v_gene: TRBV20-1; CDR3aa: CSASEGTRYTQYF; CDR3nt: TGCAGTGCTAGTGAGGGGACTAGGTATACGCAGTATTTT
j_gene: TRBJ2-2; len: 13; abundance: -; d_gene: -; v_gene: TRBV28; CDR3aa: CASSSFGFGELFF; CDR3nt: TGTGCCAGCAGTAGTTTTGGGTTCGGGGAGCTGTTTTTT
j_gene: TRBJ2-3; len: 13; abundance: many; d_gene: -; v_gene: TRBV3-1; CDR3aa: CASSQVGGDTQYF; CDR3nt: TGTGCCAGCAGCCAAGTAGGAGGAGATACGCAGTATTTT
j_gene: TRBJ2-3; len: 13; abundance: many; d_gene: -; v_gene: TRBV6-2/TRBV6-3; CDR3aa: CASSTYLADTQYF; CDR3nt: TGTGCCAGCAGTACCTATCTTGCAGATACGCAGTATTTT
j_gene: TRBJ1-1; len: 14; abundance: few; d_gene: TRBD1; v_gene: TRBV6-5; CDR3aa: CASSFAGTGLSAFF; CDR3nt: TGTGCCAGCAGTTTTGCTGGGACAGGGCTTTCAGCTTTCTTT
j_gene: TRBJ1-6; len: 15; abundance: many; d_gene: -; v_gene: TRBV19; CDR3aa: CASTGRSTYNSPLHF; CDR3nt: TGTGCCAGTACGGGACGGTCGACCTATAATTCACCCCTCCACTTT
j_gene: TRBJ2-4; len: 12; abundance: many; d_gene: -; v_gene: TRBV10-2; CDR3aa: CASSQYRGGQYF; CDR3nt: TGCGCCAGCAGTCAATACCGAGGGGGTCAGTACTTC
j_gene: TRBJ1-5; len: 13; abundance: few; d_gene: -; v_gene: TRBV6-5; CDR3aa: CASSHSLGEPQHF; CDR3nt: TGTGCCAGCAGTCACTCGCTCGGAGAGCCCCAGCATTTT
j_gene: TRBJ1-2; len: 14; abundance: many; d_gene: TRBD1; v_gene: TRBV6-5; CDR3aa: CASSYSTGGRGYTF; CDR3nt: TGTGCCAGCAGTTACTCCACAGGGGGAAGGGGCTACACCTTC
j_gene: TRBJ1-5; len: 11; abundance: many; d_gene: -; v_gene: TRBV4-1; CDR3aa: CASTPLQPQHF; CDR3nt: TGCGCCAGCACCCCTCTACAGCCCCAGCATTTT
j_gene: TRBJ2-5; len: 17; abundance: many; d_gene: -; v_gene: TRBV4-2; CDR3aa: CASSHGARLKYQETQYF; CDR3nt: TGTGCCAGCAGCCATGGCGCCCGACTTAAGTACCAAGAGACCCAGTACTTC
j_gene: TRBJ2-5; len: 14; abundance: many; d_gene: TRBD2; v_gene: TRBV5-1; CDR3aa: CASSLTLAGVHQYF; CDR3nt: TGCGCCAGCAGCTTGACGCTAGCGGGAGTACATCAGTACTTC
j_gene: TRBJ2-1; len: 14; abundance: many; d_gene: -; v_gene: TRBV7-6; CDR3aa: CASSSRLDGNEQFF; CDR3nt: TGTGCCAGCAGCTCGAGACTCGACGGCAATGAGCAGTTCTTC
j_gene: TRBJ2-7; len: 13; abundance: many; d_gene: -; v_gene: TRBV5-1; CDR3aa: CASRYDRAYEQYF; CDR3nt: TGCGCCAGCAGATATGACAGAGCCTACGAGCAGTACTTC
j_gene: TRBJ2-3; len: 17; abundance: -; d_gene: TRBD2; v_gene: TRBV7-9; CDR3aa: CASSLALSGNMRNTQYF; CDR3nt: TGTGCCAGCAGCTTGGCTCTGAGCGGGAATATGAGAAATACGCAGTATTTT
j_gene: TRBJ2-1; len: 13; abundance: many; d_gene: -; v_gene: TRBV7-2; CDR3aa: CASRQSSYNEQFF; CDR3nt: TGTGCCAGCAGGCAGAGCTCCTACAATGAGCAGTTCTTC
j_gene: TRBJ2-6; len: 15; abundance: -; d_gene: TRBD1; v_gene: TRBV6-6; CDR3aa: CASSLGQGGANVLTF; CDR3nt: TGTGCCAGCAGCCTCGGACAGGGTGGGGCCAACGTCCTGACTTTC
j_gene: TRBJ1-2; len: 14; abundance: many; d_gene: TRBD1; v_gene: TRBV12-3/TRBV12-4; CDR3aa: CASLLEGGNYGYTF; CDR3nt: TGTGCCAGCCTTCTCGAAGGGGGCAACTATGGCTACACCTTC
j_gene: TRBJ1-5; len: 15; abundance: many; d_gene: TRBD1; v_gene: TRBV20-1; CDR3aa: CSARDPGGVSQPQHF; CDR3nt: TGCAGTGCTAGAGACCCAGGGGGCGTATCTCAGCCCCAGCATTTT
j_gene: TRBJ2-7; len: 12; abundance: many; d_gene: -; v_gene: TRBV12-3/TRBV12-4; CDR3aa: CASSFSGSRQYF; CDR3nt: TGTGCCAGCAGTTTTAGCGGAAGCCGGCAGTACTTC
j_gene: TRBJ2-1; len: 14; abundance: many; d_gene: -; v_gene: TRBV9; CDR3aa: CASSSGPPGNEQFF; CDR3nt: TGTGCCAGCAGCTCCGGGCCCCCGGGAAATGAGCAGTTCTTC
j_gene: TRBJ2-1; len: 15; abundance: many; d_gene: TRBD2; v_gene: TRBV19; CDR3aa: CASSMGASGRVEQFF; CDR3nt: TGTGCCAGTAGTATGGGGGCTAGCGGGAGGGTTGAGCAGTTCTTC
j_gene: TRBJ2-1; len: 12; abundance: many; d_gene: -; v_gene: TRBV29-1; CDR3aa: CSAKLVENEQFF; CDR3nt: TGCAGCGCTAAACTGGTAGAAAATGAGCAGTTCTTC
j_gene: TRBJ2-5; len: 16; abundance: few; d_gene: -; v_gene: TRBV6-2/TRBV6-3; CDR3aa: CASSHGGSGAQETQYF; CDR3nt: TGTGCCAGCAGTCACGGGGGGTCGGGGGCACAAGAGACCCAGTACTTC